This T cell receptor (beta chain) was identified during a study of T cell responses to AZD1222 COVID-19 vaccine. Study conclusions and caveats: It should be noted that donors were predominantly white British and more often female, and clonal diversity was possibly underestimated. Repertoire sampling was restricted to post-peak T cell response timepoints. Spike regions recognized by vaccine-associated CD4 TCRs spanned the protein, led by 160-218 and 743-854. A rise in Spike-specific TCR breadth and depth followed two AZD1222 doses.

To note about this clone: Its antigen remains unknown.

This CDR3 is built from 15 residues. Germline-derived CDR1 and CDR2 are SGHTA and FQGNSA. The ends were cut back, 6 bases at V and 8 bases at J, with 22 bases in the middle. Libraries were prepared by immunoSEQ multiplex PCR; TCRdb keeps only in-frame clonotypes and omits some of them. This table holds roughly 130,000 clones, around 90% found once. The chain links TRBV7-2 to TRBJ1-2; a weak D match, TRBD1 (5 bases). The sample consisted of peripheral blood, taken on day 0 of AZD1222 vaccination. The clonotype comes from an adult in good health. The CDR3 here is CASSPVGDIKGGYTF. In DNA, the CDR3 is TGTGCCAGCAGTCCCGTGGGTGATATAAAGGGGGGCTACACCTTC. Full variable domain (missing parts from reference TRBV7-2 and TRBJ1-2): GAGVSQSPSNKVTEKGKDVELRCDPISGHTALYWYRQSLGQGLEFLIYFQGNSAPDKSGLPSDRFSAERTGGSVSTLTIQRTQQEDSAVYLCASSPVGDIKGGYTFGSGTRLTVV.